This T cell receptor (beta chain) was identified during a study of blood T cell repertoires in COVID-19. Study at large: PBMCs, B-cell-depleted T cells, or T cells were the source of the cDNA or gDNA that made up the material.

Original data processing: For nucleated cells, counts were estimated from reference gene primer amplification. Profiling relied on immunoSEQ multiplex PCR, and the TCRdb table lists in-frame clones only, not all of them. V, J and clone size derive from that table, while D and trimming were established from the DNA sequence. This sample has around 310,000 clones, with approximately 91% found just once. The CDR3 has 16 residues. V shed 4 bases and J 4 bases; nucleotides not matched to a gene: 9. The V gene's germline CDR1 is KGHDR and CDR2 SFDVKD. This TCR came from a woman aged 55-69 years with acute or convalescent COVID-19. Sequenced sample: peripheral blood. This chain uses TRBV24-1 with TRBJ1-1, with TRBD1 matching 9 bases. The DNA of the CDR3 is TGTGCCACCAGTGACAACAGGGGGCGCTCACGCACTGAAGCTTTCTTT. It yields the protein CATSDNRGRSRTEAFF.